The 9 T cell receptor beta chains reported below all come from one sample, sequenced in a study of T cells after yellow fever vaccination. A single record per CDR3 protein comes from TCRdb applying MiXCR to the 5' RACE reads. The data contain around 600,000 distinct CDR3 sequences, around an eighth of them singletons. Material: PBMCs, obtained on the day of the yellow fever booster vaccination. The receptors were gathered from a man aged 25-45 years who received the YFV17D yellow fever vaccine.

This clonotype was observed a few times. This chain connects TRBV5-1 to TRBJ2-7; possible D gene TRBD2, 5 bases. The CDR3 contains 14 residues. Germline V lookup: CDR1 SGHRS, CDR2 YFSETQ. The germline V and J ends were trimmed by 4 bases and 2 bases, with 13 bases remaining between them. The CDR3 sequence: CASSQTGLTYEQYF. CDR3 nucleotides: TGCGCCAGCAGCCAGACCGGACTGACCTACGAGCAGTACTTC.

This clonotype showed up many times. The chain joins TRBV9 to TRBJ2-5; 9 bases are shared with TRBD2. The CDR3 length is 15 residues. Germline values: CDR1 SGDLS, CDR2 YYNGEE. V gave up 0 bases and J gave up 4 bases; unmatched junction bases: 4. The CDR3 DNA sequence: TGTGCCAGCAGCGTAGATAGCGGGAGAGGAGAGACCCAGTACTTC. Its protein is CASSVDSGRGETQYF.

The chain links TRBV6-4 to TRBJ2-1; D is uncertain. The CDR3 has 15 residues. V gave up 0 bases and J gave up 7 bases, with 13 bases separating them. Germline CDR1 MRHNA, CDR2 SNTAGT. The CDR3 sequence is CASSDSVRGKNEQFF. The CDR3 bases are TGTGCCAGCAGTGACTCGGTCCGCGGCAAAAATGAGCAGTTCTTC.

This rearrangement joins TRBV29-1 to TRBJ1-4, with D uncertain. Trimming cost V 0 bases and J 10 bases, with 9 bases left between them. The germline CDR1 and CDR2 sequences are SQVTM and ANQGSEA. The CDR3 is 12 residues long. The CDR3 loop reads CSVEESVGKLFF. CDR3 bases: TGCAGCGTTGAAGAGTCGGTGGGAAAACTGTTTTTT.

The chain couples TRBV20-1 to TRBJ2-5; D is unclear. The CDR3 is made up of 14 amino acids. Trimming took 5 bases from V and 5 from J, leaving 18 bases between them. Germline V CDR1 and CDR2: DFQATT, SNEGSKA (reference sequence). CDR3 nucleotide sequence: TGCAGTGCTGAAAGCGCAGCCTCCAGGGAGACCCAGTACTTC. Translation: CSAESAASRETQYF.

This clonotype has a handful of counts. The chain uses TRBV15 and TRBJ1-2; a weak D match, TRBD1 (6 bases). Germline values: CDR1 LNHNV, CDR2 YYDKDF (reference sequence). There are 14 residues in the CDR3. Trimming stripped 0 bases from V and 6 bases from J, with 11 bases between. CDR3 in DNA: TGTGCCACCAGCAGAGATAGCGGGGGCGATGGCTACACCTTC. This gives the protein CATSRDSGGDGYTF.

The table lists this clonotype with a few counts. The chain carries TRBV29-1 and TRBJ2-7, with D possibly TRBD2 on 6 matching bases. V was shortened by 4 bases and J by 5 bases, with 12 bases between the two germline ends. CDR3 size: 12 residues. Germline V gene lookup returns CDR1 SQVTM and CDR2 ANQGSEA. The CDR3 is CSVAKGGNEQYF. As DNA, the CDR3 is TGCAGCGTTGCTAAGGGCGGGAACGAGCAGTACTTC.

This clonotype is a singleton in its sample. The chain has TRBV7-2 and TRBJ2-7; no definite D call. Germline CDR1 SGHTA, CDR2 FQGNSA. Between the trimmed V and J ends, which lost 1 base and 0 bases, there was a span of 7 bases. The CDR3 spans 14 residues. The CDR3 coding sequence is TGTGCCAGCAGCTTAGGACGGATCTCCTACGAGCAGTACTTC. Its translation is CASSLGRISYEQYF.

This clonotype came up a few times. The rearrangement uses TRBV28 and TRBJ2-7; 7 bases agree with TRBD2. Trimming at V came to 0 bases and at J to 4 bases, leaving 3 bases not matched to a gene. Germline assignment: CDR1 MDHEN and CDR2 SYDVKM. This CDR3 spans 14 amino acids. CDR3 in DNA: TGTGCCAGCAGTTTATGGCGGGAGCGATACGAGCAGTACTTC. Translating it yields CASSLWRERYEQYF.